This T cell receptor (beta chain) was identified during a study of CD8+ T cells in alopecia areata. Overall study context: Treatment of the treated patients consisted of oral tofacitinib, 5 to 10 mg twice daily.

Extraction and reverse transcription of RNA yielded cDNA as the sequencing template. Assay used: immunoSEQ multiplex PCR; TCRdb lists only in-frame clones, some missing. Among 110,000 to 150,000 clones listed, 51% were seen once. Notes on the study in general: Affected scalp, especially in alopecia totalis/universalis, had a higher clonality than normal scalp did.

On this clone itself: Its matching antigen is unknown.

The CDR3 extends over 13 amino acids. Trimming cost V 7 bases and J 8 bases; bases outside gene matches: 9. Germline V gene sequence: CDR1 SGHRS, CDR2 YFSETQ. Sequencing was performed on CD4+ T cells sorted from blood, taken at week 0. V usage is TRBV5-1 and J usage is TRBJ2-1; TRBD2 aligns across 7 bases. This clonotype was obtained from a human donor with alopecia areata. The CDR3 protein is CASGRGGLDEQFF. In nucleotides, the CDR3 is TGCGCCAGCGGGAGGGGAGGGTTGGATGAGCAGTTCTTC.